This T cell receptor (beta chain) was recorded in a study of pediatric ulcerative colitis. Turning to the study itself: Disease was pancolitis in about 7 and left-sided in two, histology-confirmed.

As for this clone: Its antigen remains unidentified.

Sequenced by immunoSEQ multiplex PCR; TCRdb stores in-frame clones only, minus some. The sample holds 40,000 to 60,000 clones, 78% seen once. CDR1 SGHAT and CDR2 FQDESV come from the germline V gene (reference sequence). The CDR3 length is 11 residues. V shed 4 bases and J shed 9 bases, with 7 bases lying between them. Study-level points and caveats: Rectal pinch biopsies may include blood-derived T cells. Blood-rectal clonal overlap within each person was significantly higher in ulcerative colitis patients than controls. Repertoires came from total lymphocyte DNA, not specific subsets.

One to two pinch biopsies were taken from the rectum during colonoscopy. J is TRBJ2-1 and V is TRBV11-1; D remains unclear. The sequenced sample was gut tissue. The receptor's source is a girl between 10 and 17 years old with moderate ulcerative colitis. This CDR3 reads CASSSRSEQFF. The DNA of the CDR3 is TGTGCCAGCAGCTCCAGAAGTGAGCAGTTCTTC.